This paragraph reports one TCR beta chain. This sample was included in a study of T cell changes during pregnancy in multiple sclerosis. Produced via immunoSEQ multiplex PCR; TCRdb's table is partial and in-frame only. The repertoire holds roughly 69,000 clones, with roughly nine tenths as singletons. The germline V gene encodes CDR1 SGHAT and CDR2 FQNNGV. The CDR3 length is 15 residues. V gave up 5 bases and J gave up 0 bases, with 12 bases separating them. The sample was peripheral blood, taken in the second trimester of pregnancy. This TCR was recovered from a female donor with multiple sclerosis, enrolled in a pregnancy study. The J gene is TRBJ2-3, the V gene TRBV11-2, with D unresolved. The CDR3 DNA is TGTGCCAGCAGCCCCCGTTCCCTTAGCACAGATACGCAGTATTTT. This sequence encodes CASSPRSLSTDTQYF.